The TCR beta chain described here comes from a study of early T cells in non-severe SARS-CoV-2 infection. About the research overall: Unpaired chains resulted from sequencing bulk RNA of unsorted whole blood.

TCRdb called the 5' RACE reads again in MiXCR, with one record for every CDR3 protein. This repertoire shows about 56,000 distinct CDR3 sequences, over 12% found once; its top ten account for roughly 4%. Only a few counts were recorded for this clonotype. This CDR3 is 12 amino acids long. The germline V and J ends were trimmed by 3 bases and 9 bases, with 9 bases remaining between them. CDR1 and CDR2 from the germline V gene are SGHTA and FQGNSA. The chain couples TRBV7-2 to TRBJ2-1, with unresolved D. This TCR derives from an adult who was a healthcare worker with PCR-confirmed SARS-CoV-2 infection or an uninfected control (not recorded which). The sample consisted of whole blood, taken at baseline. The CDR3 sequence: CASSLGGSEQFF. CDR3 nucleotides: TGTGCCAGCAGCTTGGGTGGCAGTGAGCAGTTCTTC.